The T cell receptor (beta chain) under discussion was sequenced for a study of blood T cell repertoires in COVID-19. Study-wide context: Material from acute and convalescent COVID-19 was sourced from the United States, Italy and Spain. In each case, the material was cDNA or gDNA derived from T cells, B-cell-depleted T cells, or PBMCs.

Authors' data handling: Amplification with reference gene primers provided the estimates of nucleated cell counts. Libraries were prepared by immunoSEQ multiplex PCR; TCRdb keeps only in-frame clonotypes and omits some of them. D and trimming were read from the DNA, whereas the V and J calls and clone size are those reported in that table. The data contain about 140,000 clones, 60% to 80% of them seen just once; the ten biggest clones take up approximately 8.6%. V was trimmed by 4 bases and J by 6 bases, leaving 9 bases between them. The germline V gene encodes CDR1 GTSNPN and CDR2 SVGIG (reference sequence). This CDR3 region has 11 residues.

The sample consisted of peripheral blood. The V and J genes are TRBV30 and TRBJ1-1; no reliable D call. The clonotype originates from a man over 45 with active or convalescent COVID-19. The CDR3 DNA reads TGTGCCTGGACCACGGGGTCTGAAGCTTTCTTT. Its translation is CAWTTGSEAFF.